A selection of T cell receptor beta chains follows, all from one sample in a study of blood T cells in healthy people across ages. TCRdb re-derived calls from the 5' RACE reads in MiXCR, one entry per CDR3 protein. Here the sample spans hundreds of thousands of distinct CDR3 sequences, around two fifths being singletons. Sequencing was carried out using blood. These receptor sequences come from a man older than 75 in good health. Each CDR3 is given with its conserved first and last residue. The order of the fields is J gene, clone size, D gene, V gene, CDR3 DNA, CDR3 protein. The D gene is left open where the match is weak. Clone size is stated in some rows and not others, as once, few, many or a class when expanded.

>TRBJ1-1|.|TRBD1|TRBV7-9
TGTGCCAGCAGCTTGGGGACAGGGAGTACTGAAGCTTTCTTT
CASSLGTGSTEAFF
>TRBJ1-2|few|TRBD1|TRBV25-1
TGTGCCGCAGGACAGGGGGTTAGTGGCTACACCTTC
CAAGQGVSGYTF
>TRBJ2-3|.|.|TRBV14
TGTGCCAGCAGCCATCAGGCGACAGATACGCAGTATTTT
CASSHQATDTQYF
>TRBJ2-7|few|.|TRBV29-1
TGCAGCGTTGATTCCCCTTACAATGAGCAGTACTTC
CSVDSPYNEQYF
>TRBJ2-1|few|.|TRBV11-2
TGTGCCAGCAGCTTAGTATCGGCGATCAACTCCTACAATGAGCAGTTCTTC
CASSLVSAINSYNEQFF
>TRBJ2-7|few|.|TRBV25-1
TGTGCCAGCAGTGATGGGGACGGCCCCTACGAGCAGTACTTC
CASSDGDGPYEQYF
>TRBJ2-5|.|.|TRBV27
TGTGCCAGCAGCCCACACCTCCGAGAGACCCAGTACTTC
CASSPHLRETQYF
>TRBJ1-1|few|.|TRBV25-1
TGTGCCAGCAGTGAATCATTGGGGAACGCTGAAGCTTTCTTT
CASSESLGNAEAFF
>TRBJ2-2|once|.|TRBV29-1
TGCAGCGTTGGACAGTCCAACACCGGGGAGCTGTTTTTT
CSVGQSNTGELFF
>TRBJ2-7|.|.|TRBV5-4
TGTGCCAGCAGCTCGACTGATGAGCAGTACTTC
CASSSTDEQYF
>TRBJ2-6|.|.|TRBV20-1
TGCAGTGCTATCAGCGCGGGAACTGGGGCCAACGTCCTGACTTTC
CSAISAGTGANVLTF
>TRBJ1-4|once|.|TRBV6-2/TRBV6-3
TGTGCCACCAAAAACGCCGGCGGTAATGAAAAACTGTTTTTT
CATKNAGGNEKLFF
>TRBJ1-2|.|.|TRBV20-1
TGCAGTGCTAGGGACATCCGGGGCTACACCTTC
CSARDIRGYTF
>TRBJ1-2|.|TRBD1|TRBV4-2
TGTGCCAGCAGCCAAGATGGGGGACAGGGGCCTAACTATGGCTACACCTTC
CASSQDGGQGPNYGYTF
>TRBJ1-4|few|.|TRBV11-2
TGTGCCAGCAGCTTAGAAGGCTGGACGGCAACTAATGAAAAACTGTTTTTT
CASSLEGWTATNEKLFF
>TRBJ1-2|.|.|TRBV14
TGTGCCAGCAGCCGCCGGGGACTAAACTATGGCTACACCTTC
CASSRRGLNYGYTF
>TRBJ1-2|.|.|TRBV2
TGTGCCAGCAGTCTTACAGAAGGCTACACCTTC
CASSLTEGYTF
>TRBJ2-1|.|.|TRBV6-5
TGTGCCAGCAGTGACCGGACCGTGGGGAATGAGCAGTTCTTC
CASSDRTVGNEQFF
>TRBJ1-2|.|TRBD1|TRBV6-5
TGTGCCAGCAGGCAGACAGGGCAGCCTAACTATGGCTACACCTTC
CASRQTGQPNYGYTF
>TRBJ2-5|once|.|TRBV24-1
TGTGCCACCAGTGATCACCCCAATGAGCAGTACTTC
CATSDHPNEQYF
>TRBJ2-3|.|TRBD1|TRBV5-1
TGCGCCAGCAGCGACCAGGGGGTAACAGATACGCAGTATTTT
CASSDQGVTDTQYF
>TRBJ2-7|.|.|TRBV2
TGTGCCAGCAGTGGGGGTCGAGGCAGGGCCTACGAGCAGTACTTC
CASSGGRGRAYEQYF
>TRBJ2-7|.|TRBD2|TRBV6-2/TRBV6-3
TGTGCCAGCAGTTACTCTGCCAGCGGGGGGACCAGTCGAGTATACGAGCAGTACTTC
CASSYSASGGTSRVYEQYF
>TRBJ1-1|few|.|TRBV30
TGTGCCGGGACACGGCACACTGAAGCTTTCTTT
CAGTRHTEAFF
>TRBJ1-2|.|.|TRBV12-3/TRBV12-4
TGTGCCAGCAGTTTGTGGGTTTACTATGGCTACACCTTC
CASSLWVYYGYTF
>TRBJ2-7|few|TRBD2|TRBV9
TGTGCCAGCAGCTACTCTAGCGGGGGGGCTGGCGAGCAGTACTTC
CASSYSSGGAGEQYF
>TRBJ2-5|.|TRBD2|TRBV7-2
TGTGCCAGCAGCTATCTCGGGGGGGCGTCGGAGACCCAGTACTTC
CASSYLGGASETQYF
>TRBJ2-5|few|.|TRBV20-1
TGCAGTGCTAGAGATATGGTATCAGGGTCGGCGACCCAGTACTTC
CSARDMVSGSATQYF
>TRBJ1-2|.|TRBD1|TRBV27
TGTGCCAGCAGTCCCTGGGACAGGGGGACTGGCTACACCTTC
CASSPWDRGTGYTF
>TRBJ1-2|few|.|TRBV4-2
TGTGCCAGCAGCCAGTCGCCGGGGGACCCCGCTTATGGCTACACCTTC
CASSQSPGDPAYGYTF
>TRBJ2-1|.|.|TRBV18
TGTGCCAGCTCACCTGAGGGATTCAATGAGCAGTTCTTC
CASSPEGFNEQFF
>TRBJ2-5|few|.|TRBV12-3/TRBV12-4
TGTGCCAGCAGTTTAACATTCGGCACCCAAGAGACCCAGTACTTC
CASSLTFGTQETQYF
>TRBJ2-5|many|.|TRBV29-1
TGCAGCGCTAAGAACCAAGAGACCCAGTACTTC
CSAKNQETQYF
>TRBJ1-2|few|TRBD1|TRBV7-8
TGTGCCAGCAGCCCCACTACAGGGGGCGGTGGCTACACCTTC
CASSPTTGGGGYTF
>TRBJ2-6|.|.|TRBV9
TGTGCCAGCAGCACGGTTGACTCTGGGGCCAACGTCCTGACTTTC
CASSTVDSGANVLTF
>TRBJ2-1|few|.|TRBV14
TGTGCCAGCAGCCAAGCCCGGCTCAATGAGCAGTTCTTC
CASSQARLNEQFF
>TRBJ2-5|few|TRBD1|TRBV9
TGTGCCAGCAGCGTGTTGGGACAGGGAGGAGAGACCCAGTACTTC
CASSVLGQGGETQYF
>TRBJ2-5|.|.|TRBV7-8
TGTGCCAGCAGCGGCCCGGGCCCACGACGGGAGACCCAGTACTTC
CASSGPGPRRETQYF
>TRBJ2-3|.|.|TRBV12-3/TRBV12-4
TGTGCCAGCAGTTTCCCCGGGGGAAGGGATTTGGATACGCAGTATTTT
CASSFPGGRDLDTQYF
>TRBJ2-4|once|TRBD1|TRBV6-2/TRBV6-3
TGTGCCAGCAGTAACGTTCCCGGACAGGACAAAAACATTCAGTACTTC
CASSNVPGQDKNIQYF
>TRBJ2-5|.|.|TRBV10-3
TGTGCCATCAGTGCGGGGGTTGTGGAGACCCAGTACTTC
CAISAGVVETQYF
>TRBJ2-7|.|.|TRBV4-1
TGCGCCAGCAGCCAAGTAGTGACCTCCCAGCCCTACGTGCAGTACTTC
CASSQVVTSQPYVQYF
>TRBJ2-1|.|.|TRBV5-5
TGTGCCAGCAGCTTCGAGAGCTACAATGAGCAGTTCTTC
CASSFESYNEQFF
>TRBJ2-5|.|.|TRBV20-1
TGCAGTGCTAGAGATGTCCCTAGCGGAGGCAGGGTGGGGGCAGAGACCCAGTACTTC
CSARDVPSGGRVGAETQYF
>TRBJ2-5|.|TRBD1|TRBV28
TGTGCCAGCAGTCCGCGGGACAGGGAAGAGACCCAGTACTTC
CASSPRDREETQYF
>TRBJ2-1|.|TRBD2|TRBV7-2
TGTGCCAGCAGCTTCCTAGCGGGGGGGCCAGGGTACAATGAGCAGTTCTTC
CASSFLAGGPGYNEQFF
>TRBJ2-3|many|.|TRBV29-1
TGCAGCGTTGATTACCCCGCAGATACGCAGTATTTT
CSVDYPADTQYF
>TRBJ2-3|.|TRBD2|TRBV7-2
TGTGCCAGCGGACTAGCGGGGGGGTTCACAGATACGCAGTATTTT
CASGLAGGFTDTQYF
>TRBJ1-4|few|TRBD1|TRBV20-1
TGCAGTGCCTCCGGGACAGGGGCTGAAAAACTGTTTTTT
CSASGTGAEKLFF
>TRBJ2-5|.|TRBD2|TRBV7-7
TGTGCCAGCAGCCAAGGGAGGGTCCAAGAGACCCAGTACTTC
CASSQGRVQETQYF
>TRBJ1-6|.|.|TRBV6-6
TGTGCCAGCAGTTCGGACTTAAGCTCCTATAATTCACCCCTCCACTTT
CASSSDLSSYNSPLHF
>TRBJ1-1|few|.|TRBV6-2/TRBV6-3
TGTGCCAGCAGAAGTAGCCCGGGACGGGCGAACACTGAAGCTTTCTTT
CASRSSPGRANTEAFF
>TRBJ1-2|.|.|TRBV29-1
TGCAGCGTTGAAACAGCCACGGGAGGTGGCTACACCTTC
CSVETATGGGYTF
>TRBJ2-1|few|TRBD2|TRBV29-1
TGCAGCGGGAAAGCGGGGACCTCCTACAATGAGCAGTTCTTC
CSGKAGTSYNEQFF